The clone carrying this T cell receptor (beta chain) came up a few times. This CDR3 comprises 13 residues. Germline V gene lookup returns CDR1 SEHNR and CDR2 FQNEAQ (reference sequence). Trimming took 5 bases from V and 6 from J, leaving 10 bases between them. The sample originates from a study of blood T cell repertoires in COVID-19. Overall study context: COVID-19 samples collected from the United States, Italy and Spain covered acute and convalescent phases. PBMCs, B-cell-depleted T cells, or T cells provided the cDNA or gDNA that made up the material.

In the authors' workflow: Researchers report that nucleated cell counts were estimated from reference gene primer amplification. Measured with immunoSEQ multiplex PCR; TCRdb has only the in-frame clones, and not every one. The DNA was the basis for D and trimming; V, J and clone size are from that table. The sample has approximately 75,000 clones, approximately 91% seen once. The rearrangement uses TRBV7-9 and TRBJ1-4; possibly TRBD1 for D (6 bases). The receptor was derived from a man aged 45-60 years with acute or convalescent COVID-19. The sample taken for sequencing was peripheral blood. The CDR3 DNA follows: TGTGCCAGCAGCATGGGACAAGATGAAAAACTGTTTTTT. Translated: CASSMGQDEKLFF.